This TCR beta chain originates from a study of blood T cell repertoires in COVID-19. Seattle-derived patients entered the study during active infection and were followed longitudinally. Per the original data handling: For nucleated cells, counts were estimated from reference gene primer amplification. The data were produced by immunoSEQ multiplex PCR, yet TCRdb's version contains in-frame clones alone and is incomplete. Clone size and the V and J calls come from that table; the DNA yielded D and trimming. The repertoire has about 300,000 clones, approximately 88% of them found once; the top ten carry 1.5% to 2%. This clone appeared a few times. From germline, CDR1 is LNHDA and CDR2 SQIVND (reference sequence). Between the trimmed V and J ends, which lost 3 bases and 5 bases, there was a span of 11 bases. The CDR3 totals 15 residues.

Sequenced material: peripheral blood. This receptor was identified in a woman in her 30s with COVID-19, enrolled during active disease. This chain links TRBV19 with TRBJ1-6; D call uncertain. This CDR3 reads CASSIAGNDNSPLHF. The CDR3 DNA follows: TGTGCCAGTAGTATCGCAGGCAACGATAATTCACCCCTCCACTTT.